These 13 T cell receptor beta chains originate from one sample sequenced in a study of blood T cell repertoires in COVID-19. Assay used: immunoSEQ multiplex PCR; TCRdb lists only in-frame clones, some missing. The sample shows a few hundred thousand clones, around 90% of them seen only once. The specimen was peripheral blood. Receptors originate from a woman aged 25 to 39 with COVID-19, enrolled during active disease.

The V call is TRBV7-9, the J call TRBJ2-1, with 11 bases aligning to TRBD2. The CDR3 is 16 amino acids. With 6 bases clipped from V and 7 bases from J, the junction kept 11 bases outside the gene matches. The germline V gene encodes CDR1 SEHNR and CDR2 FQNEAQ (reference sequence). In nucleotides, the CDR3 is TGTGCCAGCAGTCAGACTAGCGGGGTAAGAGGGAATGAGCAGTTCTTC. It encodes CASSQTSGVRGNEQFF.

The DNA for the CDR3 is TGCGCCAGCAGCGACCGGGACAGGGGATGGGAGCAGTACTTC. Protein: CASSDRDRGWEQYF. The V and J genes are TRBV4-3 and TRBJ2-7; 10 bases match TRBD1. From germline, CDR1 is LGHNA and CDR2 YSLEER. The CDR3 is 14 amino acids. V shed 5 bases and J 7 bases; nucleotides not matched to a gene: 8.

The J gene is TRBJ1-1, the V gene TRBV29-1, with 8 bases aligning to TRBD1. J gave up 1 base and V 7 bases, and 5 bases lay outside the gene matches. This CDR3 has 13 residues. The germline gives CDR1 SQVTM, CDR2 ANQGSEA. The CDR3 DNA sequence: TGCAGCGCGACAGGGGTAGGGAACACTGAAGCTTTCTTT. Translating it yields CSATGVGNTEAFF.

The CDR3 DNA follows: TGTGCCAGCTCAACAGGGGACTACGAGCAGTACTTC. The encoded protein is CASSTGDYEQYF. The V call is TRBV18, the J call TRBJ2-7; 7 bases fit TRBD1. The length of the CDR3 is 12 residues. Per germline, CDR1 KGHSH and CDR2 LQKENI. With V trimmed by 5 bases and J by 3 bases, 1 base remained unmatched.

This sequence joins TRBV4-1 and TRBJ2-7; 7 nucleotides match TRBD1. Trimming at V came to 4 bases and at J to 0 bases, leaving 6 bases not matched to a gene. The CDR3 contains 15 residues. CDR1 is MGHRA and CDR2 is YSYEKL in the germline V gene. CDR3 protein: CASSPHRDSSYEQYV. CDR3 nucleotides: TGCGCCAGCAGCCCTCACAGGGACAGCTCCTACGAGCAGTACGTC.

The J gene is TRBJ2-7, the V gene TRBV28; 9 bases are a match to TRBD1. The CDR3 has 15 amino acids. In germline, CDR1 is MDHEN, CDR2 SYDVKM. V trimming: 6 bases; J trimming: 7 bases; junction bases outside the gene matches: 13. The CDR3 protein is CASSLGATGGGEQYF. CDR3 nucleotide sequence: TGTGCCAGCAGCCTAGGGGCGACAGGGGGGGGAGAGCAGTACTTC.

The sample holds one count of this clone. This rearrangement joins TRBV24-1 to TRBJ2-1, with 9 bases lining up with TRBD2. Unmatched junction bases numbered 6, after V lost 4 bases and J lost 3 bases. CDR3 length equals 16 residues. Germline loops: CDR1 KGHDR, CDR2 SFDVKD. The CDR3 loop reads CATSEASGAFYNEQFF. The CDR3 DNA reads TGTGCCACCAGTGAGGCTAGCGGGGCCTTCTACAATGAGCAGTTCTTC.

This chain connects TRBV13 to TRBJ2-7; 10 bases agree with TRBD1. V gave up 9 bases and J gave up 7 bases; unmatched junction bases: 6. Germline V gene lookup returns CDR1 PRHDT and CDR2 FYEKMQ (reference sequence). The CDR3 has 12 amino acids. CDR3 loop: CASRQGAGEQYF. CDR3 sequence (DNA): TGTGCCAGTAGACAGGGGGCCGGGGAGCAGTACTTC.

This chain links TRBV28 with TRBJ2-7, with D possibly matching TRBD2 (7 bases). The V and J ends lost 2 bases and 7 bases respectively, with 15 bases between them. The CDR3 is 14 residues long. Germline CDR1 is MDHEN and CDR2 is SYDVKM. CDR3 residues: CASSLNGGAGEQYF. For the CDR3, the DNA is TGTGCCAGCAGTTTAAATGGGGGGGCTGGGGAGCAGTACTTC. The full variable domain, with the rest looked up from reference TRBV28 and TRBJ2-7, is DVKVTQSSRYLVKRTGEKVFLECVQDMDHENMFWYRQDPGLGLRLIYFSYDVKMKEKGDIPEGYSVSREKKERFSLILESASTNQTSMYLCASSLNGGAGEQYFGPGTRLTVT.

This clone was detected only once. The rearrangement links TRBV3-1 (or the pseudogene TRBV3-2) to TRBJ1-6, with 7 bases lining up with TRBD1. This CDR3 region has 16 residues. Germline assignment: CDR1 LGHDT and CDR2 YNNKEL (reference sequence). V gave up 2 bases and J gave up 7 bases; unmatched junction bases: 8. The CDR3: CASSQYTGTVNSPLHF. Written as DNA, the CDR3 is TGTGCCAGCAGCCAATACACGGGGACAGTAAATTCACCCCTCCACTTT.

The chain recombines TRBV18 with TRBJ2-1; 12 positions match TRBD2. V lost 4 bases, J lost 7 bases, and 11 bases stayed unmatched. CDR1 KGHSH and CDR2 LQKENI come from the germline V gene. The CDR3 totals 17 residues. This CDR3 is CASSHEIPSGRVNEQFF. The CDR3 nucleotides read TGTGCCAGCTCACACGAAATTCCTAGCGGGAGGGTGAATGAGCAGTTCTTC.

This sequence joins TRBV3-1 (or the pseudogene TRBV3-2) and TRBJ2-3; TRBD1 is a possible D gene (6 bases). Germline V CDR1 and CDR2: LGHDT, YNNKEL (reference sequence). The CDR3 extends over 18 amino acids. V was pared by 3 bases and J by 2 bases, with 21 bases between. The CDR3 sequence: CASSQAKDSRGTTDTQYF. The DNA for the CDR3 is TGTGCCAGCAGCCAGGCGAAGGACTCCAGGGGTACCACAGATACGCAGTATTTT.

The CDR3: CASSPGLAGPSYEQYF. The CDR3 nucleotides are TGTGCCAGCAGCCCCGGACTAGCGGGGCCGTCCTACGAGCAGTACTTC. The J gene is TRBJ2-7, the V gene TRBV7-2, with 12 positions matching TRBD2. Germline assignment: CDR1 SGHTA and CDR2 FQGNSA. The CDR3 is made up of 16 amino acids. J gave up 1 base and V 5 bases, and 6 bases lay outside the gene matches.